A single sample gave rise to the 18 T cell receptor beta chains below, sequenced in a study of radiation and T cells in renal cell carcinoma. Some clones are missing from TCRdb's copy, which holds only in-frame ones; the method was immunoSEQ multiplex PCR. The data show about 18,000 clones, under 55% seen once. Treatment in this sample: 15 Gy SBRT to primary tumor, nephrectomy 4 weeks later. The material sequenced was tumor tissue, taken from a patient whose treatment included radiotherapy and nephrectomy. The source of these receptors is a man aged 50 or older with renal cell carcinoma.

This clone was observed a few times. This CDR3 reads CASTPPGQGATGELFF. CDR3 nucleotide sequence: TGTGCCAGCACCCCGCCGGGACAGGGGGCCACCGGGGAGCTGTTTTTT. The chain uses TRBV7-2 and TRBJ2-2, with 12 nucleotides matching TRBD1. V shed 7 bases and J 4 bases; nucleotides not matched to a gene: 7. The CDR3 consists of 16 residues. CDR1 is SGHTA, CDR2 FQGNSA, per germline. The full variable domain, rest sourced from reference TRBV7-2 and TRBJ2-2, is GAGVSQSPSNKVTEKGKDVELRCDPISGHTALYWYRQSLGQGLEFLIYFQGNSAPDKSGLPSDRFSAERTGGSVSTLTIQRTQQEDSAVYLCASTPPGQGATGELFFGEGSRLTVL.

A few counts support this clone. The V call is TRBV30, the J call TRBJ2-5; perhaps TRBD1 as D (6 bases). The CDR3 contains 17 residues. Germline CDR1 is GTSNPN and CDR2 is SVGIG (reference sequence). Between the trimmed V and J ends, which lost 0 bases and 4 bases, there was a span of 21 bases. CDR3 DNA: TGTGCCTGGAGTGTACGGGCCCTGGGGTGGGGGCGAGAGACCCAGTACTTC. Protein: CAWSVRALGWGRETQYF. The whole variable domain, filled in from reference TRBV30 and TRBJ2-5, reads SQTIHQWPATLVQPVGSPLSLECTVEGTSNPNLYWYRQAAGRGLQLLFYSVGIGQISSEVPQNLSASRPQDRQFILSSKKLLLSDSGFYLCAWSVRALGWGRETQYFGPGTRLLVL.

The J gene is TRBJ2-2, the V gene TRBV4-1; 11 bases are a match to TRBD2. The V gene's germline CDR1 is MGHRA and CDR2 YSYEKL. CDR3 length: 17 residues. Trimming removed 3 bases from V and 4 bases from J; junction bases left unmatched: 7. CDR3 sequence reads: CASSQATSGKVTGELFF. CDR3 nucleotides: TGCGCCAGCAGCCAGGCGACTAGCGGGAAGGTCACCGGGGAGCTGTTTTTT.

The CDR3 protein is CASSQDRVIGETQYF. DNA for the CDR3: TGCGCCAGCAGCCAGGACAGGGTTATAGGGGAGACCCAGTACTTC. This chain uses TRBV5-1 with TRBJ2-5; 8 bases line up with TRBD1. V lost 4 bases to trimming and J lost 5 bases; unmatched junction nucleotides: 10. Germline V CDR1 and CDR2: SGHRS, YFSETQ. This CDR3 contains 15 residues.

The V and J genes are TRBV7-8 and TRBJ2-7, with no clear D. Trimming stripped 2 bases from V and 5 bases from J, with 7 bases between. From germline, CDR1 is SGHVS and CDR2 FQNEAQ. The CDR3 is 12 residues long. CDR3 residues: CASSLSIHEQYF. The DNA of the CDR3 is TGTGCCAGCAGCTTATCCATCCACGAGCAGTACTTC.

There are a few counts of this clone. V is TRBV7-2 and J is TRBJ2-2; 12 bases map to TRBD2. Germline values: CDR1 SGHTA, CDR2 FQGNSA. V trimming: 1 base; J trimming: 7 bases; junction bases outside the gene matches: 1. The CDR3 runs 15 residues. DNA of the CDR3: TGTGCCAGCAGCTTAGAACTAGCGGGGGGCGGGGAGCTGTTTTTT. Translating it yields CASSLELAGGGELFF. The variable domain in full, with the rest retrieved from reference TRBV7-2 and TRBJ2-2, is GAGVSQSPSNKVTEKGKDVELRCDPISGHTALYWYRQSLGQGLEFLIYFQGNSAPDKSGLPSDRFSAERTGGSVSTLTIQRTQQEDSAVYLCASSLELAGGGELFFGEGSRLTVL.

This rearrangement joins TRBV7-9 to TRBJ2-5; 9 nucleotides line up with TRBD1. The CDR3 contains 13 residues. The V gene's germline CDR1 is SEHNR and CDR2 FQNEAQ (reference sequence). Trimming at V came to 4 bases and at J to 4 bases, leaving 1 base not matched to a gene. CDR3 loop: CASSWTGVETQYF. The CDR3 nucleotides are TGTGCCAGCAGCTGGACAGGGGTAGAGACCCAGTACTTC.

This chain uses TRBV2 with TRBJ2-5; tentatively, D is TRBD2 (6 bases). The ends were cut back, 1 base at V and 3 bases at J, with 15 bases in the middle. Germline values: CDR1 SNHLY, CDR2 FYNNEI. This CDR3 has 16 residues. CDR3 bases: TGTGCCAGCAGTGAAGACGGATCGGGACTCGAAGAGACCCAGTACTTC. Protein product: CASSEDGSGLEETQYF.

The V call is TRBV30, the J call TRBJ2-2, with D perhaps assigned TRBD1 or TRBD2 (6 bases each). CDR3 length equals 14 residues. The V gene's germline CDR1 is GTSNPN and CDR2 SVGIG (reference sequence). V lost 2 bases and J lost 7, with 14 bases in between. CDR3 residues: CAWSRGTLSGELFF. CDR3 coding DNA: TGTGCCTGGAGTAGGGGGACTTTGAGCGGGGAGCTGTTTTTT.

As concerns this clone: One junction end disagrees with the germline gene, perhaps due to a read error. The chain links TRBV30 to TRBJ2-7; 10 positions agree with TRBD2. Germline V gene sequence: CDR1 GTSNPN, CDR2 SVGIG (reference sequence). The CDR3 spans 11 residues. In nucleotides, the CDR3 is TGTGCCTGGAGTGGGGGAGGACTAGCGGTCTTC. Residues: CAWSGGGLAVF.

In its sample, this clone was seen a few times. The chain employs TRBV5-1 and TRBJ2-5; D remains ambiguous. The CDR3 runs 11 residues. The germline V gene has CDR1 SGHRS and CDR2 YFSETQ. Trimming took off 6 bases at V and 2 bases at J, with 5 bases between the two ends. The CDR3 nucleotides read TGCGCCAGCACCACACAAGAGACCCAGTACTTC. Amino acid sequence: CASTTQETQYF.

This clone was seen a few times. The rearrangement joins TRBV6-5 to TRBJ2-3, with 10 bases aligning to TRBD2. The CDR3 extends over 15 amino acids. The germline gives CDR1 MNHEY, CDR2 SVGAGI. The V segment lost 5 bases and the J segment 2 bases; nucleotides outside the gene matches: 4. The CDR3 nucleotides are TGTGCCAGCAGTCGCCTAGCGGGGGCCACAGATACGCAGTATTTT. Translated, it gives CASSRLAGATDTQYF.

The chain links TRBV30 to TRBJ2-7; the D call may be TRBD1 or TRBD2 (7 bases each). The CDR3 has 14 residues. V was shortened by 5 bases and J by 5 bases, with 19 bases between the two germline ends. The germline V gene has CDR1 GTSNPN and CDR2 SVGIG (reference sequence). CDR3 loop: CAWGRGEGAHEQYF. The CDR3 nucleotides are TGTGCCTGGGGACGCGGGGAGGGGGCCCACGAGCAGTACTTC.

This clone was found a few times. The chain recombines TRBV19 with TRBJ1-6, with D possibly TRBD1 on 5 matching bases. The V end lost 5 bases, the J end lost 9 bases, and 26 bases lay between the germline ends. The CDR3 has 18 amino acids. In germline, CDR1 is LNHDA, CDR2 SQIVND (reference sequence). CDR3 coding DNA: TGTGCCAGTAGTGGACGTGGGCGGACATCGACCGGCCGTTCACCCCTCCACTTT. The encoded protein is CASSGRGRTSTGRSPLHF. The full variable domain, with the rest looked up from reference TRBV19 and TRBJ1-6, is DGGITQSPKYLFRKEGQNVTLSCEQNLNHDAMYWYRQDPGQGLRLIYYSQIVNDFQKGDIAEGYSVSREKKESFPLTVTSAQKNPTAFYLCASSGRGRTSTGRSPLHFGNGTRLTVT.

The chain carries TRBV6-1 and TRBJ1-1; TRBD1 matches 7 bases. CDR3 length: 14 residues. J lost 1 base, V lost 8 bases, and 7 bases had no gene match. Germline lookup yields CDR1 MNHNS and CDR2 SASEGT. CDR3 in DNA: TGTGCCAGCGGGAGGGACAGCGAGAACACTGAAGCTTTCTTT. Amino acid sequence: CASGRDSENTEAFF.

The rearrangement joins TRBV18 to TRBJ2-1; no clear D gene. This CDR3 is 13 amino acids long. V gave up 6 bases and J gave up 4 bases, with 10 bases separating them. Per germline, CDR1 KGHSH and CDR2 LQKENI. This CDR3 reads CASSPTPYNEQFF. Written as DNA, the CDR3 is TGTGCCAGCTCGCCGACACCTTACAATGAGCAGTTCTTC.

The V call is TRBV7-2, the J call TRBJ2-3, with D possibly called TRBD1 or TRBD2 (5 bases each). Per germline, CDR1 SGHTA and CDR2 FQGNSA. V shed 0 bases and J shed 0 bases, with 7 bases lying between them. The CDR3 is 15 residues long. Written as DNA, the CDR3 is TGTGCCAGCAGCTTAGCGTGGGGGAGCACAGATACGCAGTATTTT. Translated: CASSLAWGSTDTQYF.

This clone is classed as medium-sized. This chain links TRBV5-4 with TRBJ1-2, with D unclear. Germline CDR1 is SGHNT and CDR2 is YYREEE (reference sequence). This CDR3 region has 16 residues. The V and J ends lost 0 bases and 2 bases respectively, with 14 bases between them. CDR3 residues: CASSLAGSELNYGYTF. CDR3 in DNA: TGTGCCAGCAGCTTGGCCGGCAGCGAGTTAAACTATGGCTACACCTTC.